The 21 T cell receptor beta chains listed next were all sequenced from one sample in a study of blood T cell repertoires in COVID-19. Data came from immunoSEQ multiplex PCR; TCRdb stores just in-frame clones and leaves some out. The sample lists roughly 300,000 clones, approximately 81% occurring once. Sequenced material: PBMCs or T cells enriched from blood (not recorded which). Every receptor here comes from a woman aged 45-65 years who had recovered from COVID-19.

The gene calls are TRBV5-4 and TRBJ2-5; TRBD1 might be the D (5 bases). With 0 bases removed from V and 5 bases from J, the gap between germline ends came to 14 bases. This CDR3 contains 15 residues. CDR1 is SGHNT, CDR2 YYREEE, per germline (reference sequence). The CDR3 DNA is TGTGCCAGCAGCTTGGGTGGGGCCTCTGAGGAGACCCAGTACTTC. It translates to CASSLGGASEETQYF. Full variable domain (rest looked up from reference TRBV5-4 and TRBJ2-5): ETGVTQSPTHLIKTRGQQVTLRCSSQSGHNTVSWYQQALGQGPQFIFQYYREEENGRGNFPPRFSGLQFPNYSSELNVNALELDDSALYLCASSLGGASEETQYFGPGTRLLVL.

This chain connects TRBV10-1 to TRBJ2-1; the match to TRBD2 covers 7 bases. The V gene's germline CDR1 is WNHNN and CDR2 SYGVQD (reference sequence). The length of the CDR3 is 14 residues. V lost 5 bases to trimming and J lost 7 bases; unmatched junction nucleotides: 8. The CDR3 region has the DNA TGCGCCAGCAGTTTAACTAGCGAGGGGAATGAGCAGTTCTTC. Translating it yields CASSLTSEGNEQFF.

V gene TRBV5-1 combines with J gene TRBJ2-2, with TRBD2 identical over 8 bases. V was pared by 2 bases and J by 6 bases, with 6 bases of the junction left unmatched. Germline CDR1 SGHRS, CDR2 YFSETQ. The CDR3 runs 15 residues. CDR3 residues: CASSFSLAGPGELFF. In nucleotides, the CDR3 is TGCGCCAGCAGCTTTTCATTAGCGGGACCCGGGGAGCTGTTTTTT.

This clone came up once. The J gene is TRBJ2-4, the V gene TRBV30, with TRBD1 identical over 8 bases. The CDR3 is 14 amino acids. Per germline, CDR1 GTSNPN and CDR2 SVGIG (reference sequence). The ends lost 0 bases at V and 9 bases at J; junction bases unmatched: 7. The CDR3 sequence: CAWSVLDRVGIQYF. CDR3 coding DNA: TGTGCCTGGAGTGTACTGGACAGGGTAGGCATTCAGTACTTC.

This chain links TRBV27 with TRBJ1-5, with 7 bases lining up with TRBD1. CDR3 length: 14 amino acids. With V trimmed by 6 bases and J by 6 bases, 8 bases remained unmatched. CDR1 MNHEY and CDR2 SMNVEV come from the germline V gene (reference sequence). Written as DNA, the CDR3 is TGTGCCAGCAGCACTCGGGACAGCGCTCAGCCCCAGCATTTT. Its translation: CASSTRDSAQPQHF.

This clone appeared once. The chain uses TRBV7-9 and TRBJ1-2; 7 bases match TRBD1. Germline trimming cut 5 bases from V and 1 base from J; bases unmatched to any gene: 4. CDR1 SEHNR and CDR2 FQNEAQ come from the germline V gene (reference sequence). The CDR3 spans 14 residues. CDR3 DNA: TGTGCCAGCAGCCCCAGGGGGATTAACTATGGCTACACCTTC. Translating it yields CASSPRGINYGYTF.

The chain is built from TRBV18 and TRBJ2-3; 7 bases are shared with TRBD2. CDR1 and CDR2 from the germline V gene are KGHSH and LQKENI. CDR3 length: 14 amino acids. The V and J ends lost 2 bases and 5 bases, in that order; junction bases with no gene match: 4. The CDR3 DNA follows: TGTGCCAGCTCACCAGGTAGCGGGCGAGATACGCAGTATTTT. This translates into CASSPGSGRDTQYF. The variable domain in full, with the rest retrieved from reference TRBV18 and TRBJ2-3, is NAGVMQNPRHLVRRRGQEARLRCSPMKGHSHVYWYRQLPEEGLKFMVYLQKENIIDESGMPKERFSAEFPKEGPSILRIQQVVRGDSAAYFCASSPGSGRDTQYFGPGTRLTVL.

The V and J genes are TRBV9 and TRBJ2-3, with a tentative D call TRBD2 (6 bases). Germline V gives CDR1 SGDLS, CDR2 YYNGEE. The CDR3 is 15 amino acids. Between the trimmed V and J ends, which lost 2 bases and 0 bases, there was a span of 10 bases. DNA of the CDR3: TGTGCCAGCAGCGTCGACGGGAGAAGCACAGATACGCAGTATTTT. This gives the protein CASSVDGRSTDTQYF.

The chain uses TRBV18 and TRBJ1-2, with D possibly TRBD1 on 5 matching bases. This CDR3 contains 14 residues. The germline CDR1 and CDR2 sequences are KGHSH and LQKENI. Trimming shortened V by 3 bases and J by 0 bases, and 8 bases separated the two germline ends. The CDR3 sequence is CASSPTAANYGYTF. The CDR3 DNA reads TGTGCCAGCTCACCGACAGCTGCTAACTATGGCTACACCTTC.

The chain is built from TRBV6-5 and TRBJ2-2; D perhaps matches TRBD2 (5 bases). Deletions cut 7 bases from V and 7 bases from J, with 16 bases between. Germline values: CDR1 MNHEY, CDR2 SVGAGI. The CDR3 loop spans 14 amino acids. This CDR3 reads CASTLGLEGGELFF. The CDR3 coding sequence is TGTGCCAGCACCCTGGGCCTAGAGGGCGGGGAGCTGTTTTTT.

The V gene is TRBV6-2 or TRBV6-3, the J gene TRBJ2-5; weak D call: TRBD1 (6 bases). V lost 5 bases to trimming and J lost 0 bases, with 13 bases between them. CDR3 length equals 15 residues. CDR1 is MNHEY, CDR2 SVGEGT, per germline. CDR3: CASSRTPGDQETQYF. As DNA, the CDR3 is TGTGCCAGCAGTCGCACCCCAGGGGACCAAGAGACCCAGTACTTC.

The chain combines TRBV6-5 with TRBJ2-5; 7 nucleotides match TRBD2. V dropped 0 bases and J dropped 2; count of bases not matched to a gene: 3. CDR1 is MNHEY and CDR2 is SVGAGI in the germline V gene. The CDR3 runs to 15 residues. CDR3 loop: CASSYSGLQQETQYF. DNA for the CDR3: TGTGCCAGCAGTTACTCGGGACTACAACAAGAGACCCAGTACTTC.

Written as DNA, the CDR3 is TGTGCCAGTAGTATAAGGGGGGGACAGGGCCAGCCCCAGCATTTT. This sequence encodes CASSIRGGQGQPQHF. The V and J genes are TRBV19 and TRBJ1-5, with 9 bases lining up with TRBD1. CDR3 length equals 15 residues. Germline V CDR1 and CDR2: LNHDA, SQIVND (reference sequence). V was pared by 2 bases and J by 7 bases, with 6 bases of the junction left unmatched.

The chain employs TRBV12-3 or TRBV12-4 and TRBJ1-5; 7 nucleotides line up with TRBD1. Trimming took 2 bases from V and 16 from J; bases not matched to a gene: 11. The CDR3 sequence is 13 residues long. The CDR3 bases are TGTGCCAGCAGTTTAAAGTGGCAGGGGGGTACACATTTT. This encodes CASSLKWQGGTHF.

The rearrangement uses TRBV6-2 or TRBV6-3 and TRBJ2-7; D not certain. CDR1 and CDR2 from the germline V gene are MNHEY and SVGEGT. V lost 2 bases and J 3 bases, leaving 8 bases between the germline ends. This CDR3 comprises 13 residues. CDR3: CASSYGPRYEQYF. In DNA form, the CDR3 reads TGTGCCAGCAGTTACGGGCCCCGCTACGAGCAGTACTTC.

The genes are TRBV5-1 and TRBJ1-2; D unresolved. Trimming shortened V by 1 base and J by 4 bases, and 8 bases separated the two germline ends. Germline loops: CDR1 SGHRS, CDR2 YFSETQ. This CDR3 comprises 13 residues. The CDR3 protein is CASSLIGIYGYTF. For the CDR3, the DNA is TGCGCCAGCAGCTTGATCGGGATCTATGGCTACACCTTC. Together with reference TRBV5-1 and TRBJ1-2, the CDR3 gives the full variable domain: KAGVTQTPRYLIKTRGQQVTLSCSPISGHRSVSWYQQTPGQGLQFLFEYFSETQRNKGNFPGRFSGRQFSNSRSEMNVSTLELGDSALYLCASSLIGIYGYTFGSGTRLTVV.

Turning to this clone: Other DNA sequences in the sample encode the same CDR3. V usage is TRBV18 and J usage is TRBJ1-1, with 8 bases fitting TRBD1. The length of the CDR3 is 13 residues. Trimming cost V 3 bases and J 3 bases; bases outside gene matches: 0. CDR1 KGHSH and CDR2 LQKENI come from the germline V gene. This chain's CDR3 is CASSPTGDTEAFF. The CDR3 nucleotides are TGTGCCAGCTCACCGACAGGGGACACTGAAGCTTTCTTT.

V and J are TRBV5-1 and TRBJ1-4; D perhaps matches TRBD1 (6 bases). V was shortened by 0 bases and J by 4 bases, with 7 bases between the two germline ends. The germline CDR1 and CDR2 sequences are SGHRS and YFSETQ. The CDR3 consists of 14 residues. The CDR3 loop is CASSLGQVNEKLFF. As DNA, the CDR3 is TGCGCCAGCAGCTTGGGACAGGTTAATGAAAAACTGTTTTTT.

The V gene is TRBV2, the J gene TRBJ1-1; D is undetermined. CDR1 is SNHLY and CDR2 is FYNNEI in the germline V gene. The V gene lost 4 bases and the J gene lost 0 bases, with 9 bases spanning the gap. This CDR3 has 14 amino acids. CDR3 loop: CASSVAGMNTEAFF. The CDR3 DNA follows: TGTGCCAGCAGTGTGGCAGGCATGAACACTGAAGCTTTCTTT.

This chain uses TRBV5-1 with TRBJ1-4; D gene ambiguous. CDR3 length: 14 amino acids. CDR1 is SGHRS and CDR2 is YFSETQ in the germline V gene. V lost 5 bases and J 8 bases, leaving 16 bases between the germline ends. The CDR3 sequence: CASSREASDEKLFF. As DNA, the CDR3 is TGCGCCAGCAGTCGAGAGGCCTCTGACGAAAAACTGTTTTTT.

V gene TRBV7-8 combines with J gene TRBJ2-5; TRBD2 aligns across 7 bases. The CDR3 spans 16 residues. Germline CDR1 SGHVS, CDR2 FQNEAQ. The J segment lost 9 bases and the V segment lost 1 base, leaving 14 bases of the junction unmatched. CDR3 residues: CASSLVRGRAGAAQYF. CDR3 DNA sequence: TGTGCCAGCAGCTTAGTTCGGGGTCGTGCGGGAGCGGCCCAGTACTTC.